Sequencing of this T cell receptor beta chain was carried out in a study of regulatory T cells in long-lasting Graves disease. This clonotype has a handful of counts. Its antigen is as yet unknown. Study conclusions and caveats: Fewer public clonotypes were shared by new patients (around 970) than by persistent patients (2,741).

Construction of the TCR beta libraries employed iRepertoire HTBI primers in conjunction with Arm-PCR of CDR3 regions. TCRdb re-called the multiplex PCR reads with MiXCR, one entry per CDR3 protein. Here the sample spans 510,000 or so distinct CDR3 sequences, around 12% being singletons. The V end was cut by 0 bases, the J end by 1 base, with 16 bases between. Germline lookup yields CDR1 SGDLS and CDR2 YYNGEE. There are 17 residues in the CDR3. The time point was: newly diagnosed GD, antithyroid drugs for less than 3 months. Scientists built the TCR library using RNA that was extracted from PBMCs. Roughly 9.5-milliliter peripheral blood samples went into EDTA tubes. The sample was also linked to a second study, of T cells in Graves' hyperthyroidism and ophthalmopathy. That work states: The study based diagnoses on clinical symptoms, serum thyroxine and TRAb, thyroid ultrasound and orbital computed tomography. HTBI primers were used for first-round RT-PCR of the TCR CDR3.

This chain links TRBV9 with TRBJ1-2; D is uncertain. The source is a woman in her twenties or thirties with Graves disease. This specimen was peripheral blood mononuclear cells (PBMCs), taken at new diagnosis, from a patient treated with antithyroid drugs. The CDR3 protein is CASSVGMRTYNNYGYTF. DNA of the CDR3: TGTGCCAGCAGCGTAGGAATGAGGACTTATAATAACTATGGCTACACCTTC.